In its sample, the clone carrying this TCR beta chain was seen once. Its antigen remains unidentified. The data were produced by immunoSEQ multiplex PCR, yet TCRdb's version contains in-frame clones alone and is incomplete. The data show about 210,000 clones, approximately 94% seen once. This specimen belongs to a study of T cell responses to AZD1222 COVID-19 vaccine. Study-level findings and limits: Spike-wide coverage was observed for vaccine-associated CD4 TCRs, with dominant responses at 160-218 and 743-854. Among the donors, most were white British and more were female, and clonal diversity was possibly underestimated.

V lost 4 bases and J lost 4, with 12 bases in between. Germline V gene sequence: CDR1 SGHTS, CDR2 YDEGEE. The CDR3 spans 14 residues. The sequencing used peripheral blood, collected 28 days after the second dose of the MenACWY control vaccine. This clonotype was obtained from an adult who received the MenACWY meningococcal vaccine as a control. The chain carries TRBV5-8 and TRBJ1-5, with no clear D. The CDR3 here is CASSPGSRNQPQHF. CDR3 nucleotides: TGTGCCAGCAGCCCTGGATCCCGGAATCAGCCCCAGCATTTT.